What follows are 19 T cell receptor beta chains derived from one specimen sequenced in a study of blood T cells in healthy people across ages. Then a second PCR, running roughly 7 to 11 cycles, was carried out with a sample-barcoded 5' primer and a J-beta primer mix. TCRdb reprocessed the 5' RACE reads via MiXCR and lists one record per CDR3 protein. The repertoire holds approximately 820,000 distinct CDR3 sequences, with approximately 48% as singletons. The specimen was blood. The receptors originated from a man aged 60 to 75 in good health.

This clonotype is a singleton in its sample. The chain combines TRBV20-1 with TRBJ2-5; D unclear. Germline CDR1 DFQATT, CDR2 SNEGSKA (reference sequence). This CDR3 spans 10 amino acids. Deletions cut 6 bases from V and 11 bases from J, with 13 bases between. CDR3 sequence: CSAESNEQYF. The CDR3 nucleotides are TGCAGTGCCGAATCAAATGAGCAGTACTTC.

The chain couples TRBV7-8 to TRBJ2-2; 7 bases line up with TRBD1. The CDR3 runs to 16 residues. The ends lost 3 bases at V and 1 base at J; junction bases unmatched: 5. CDR1 and CDR2 (germline): SGHVS, FQNEAQ. In DNA, the CDR3 is TGTGCCAGCAGCTTCGCAACAGGGGTGAACACCGGGGAGCTGTTTTTT. Its translation: CASSFATGVNTGELFF.

For this clonotype: This sequence may be a read error, since a much larger clone differs from it by one base. The chain joins TRBV12-3 or TRBV12-4 to TRBJ2-7, with 7 bases matching TRBD2. CDR3 length equals 15 residues. The J segment lost 3 bases and the V segment lost 6 bases, leaving 11 bases of the junction unmatched. In DNA form, the CDR3 reads TGTGCCAGCAGCAGACCGACTAGCAGGGACTACGAGCAGTACTTC. Amino acid sequence: CASSRPTSRDYEQYF.

This clonotype was counted between two and nine times. The rearrangement uses TRBV2 and TRBJ2-1; D assignment may be TRBD1 or TRBD2 (5 bases each). CDR3 length: 17 residues. Germline CDR1 and CDR2: SNHLY and FYNNEI. Trimming removed 0 bases from V and 8 bases from J, with 20 bases in between. In DNA, the CDR3 is TGTGCCAGCAGTGAAGCGCTTGGGACCCCAAACGGGGATGAGCAGTTCTTC. Amino acids: CASSEALGTPNGDEQFF. Looking up the rest from reference TRBV2 and TRBJ2-1 gives the full variable domain: EPEVTQTPSHQVTQMGQEVILRCVPISNHLYFYWYRQILGQKVEFLVSFYNNEISEKSEIFDDQFSVERPDGSNFTLKIRSTKLEDSAMYFCASSEALGTPNGDEQFFGPGTRLTVL.

The V and J genes are TRBV12-3 or TRBV12-4 and TRBJ1-6, with 7 bases aligning to TRBD1. The ends lost 3 bases at V and 6 bases at J; junction bases unmatched: 2. This CDR3 region has 14 residues. CDR3 sequence: CASSLRGLNSPLHF. CDR3 bases: TGTGCCAGCAGTTTGAGGGGGCTTAATTCACCCCTCCACTTT.

The CDR3 here is CSARDSLGGPGANVLTF. DNA for the CDR3: TGCAGTGCTAGAGATAGTTTGGGCGGCCCCGGGGCCAACGTCCTGACTTTC. The rearrangement joins TRBV20-1 to TRBJ2-6; no definite D call. The germline CDR1 and CDR2 sequences are DFQATT and SNEGSKA (reference sequence). The CDR3 extends over 17 amino acids. V dropped 0 bases and J dropped 4 bases, with 16 bases sitting between them.

The rearrangement links TRBV28 to TRBJ1-1; 8 bases are a match to TRBD1. The germline V gene has CDR1 MDHEN and CDR2 SYDVKM. V lost 6 bases and J lost 4; bases outside the gene matches: 7. The CDR3 contains 14 residues. The CDR3 DNA sequence: TGTGCCAGCAGCTCAGGGGGCAGTTTCACTGAAGCTTTCTTT. It encodes CASSSGGSFTEAFF.

This chain uses TRBV2 with TRBJ2-1; 7 bases map to TRBD2. The J call may be wrong; the DNA end is better matched by TRBJ2-7. Germline assignment: CDR1 SNHLY and CDR2 FYNNEI. The CDR3 sequence is 13 residues long. The CDR3 nucleotides are TGTGCCAGCAAGCGGGACTCCTACAATGAGCAGTACTTC. As protein: CASKRDSYNEQYF.

This clonotype was picked up one time. The V gene is TRBV20-1, the J gene TRBJ2-4; the D gene could be TRBD1 or TRBD2 (5 bases each). The J call may be in error: the DNA end matches TRBJ2-5 better. This CDR3 spans 13 amino acids. CDR1 DFQATT and CDR2 SNEGSKA come from the germline V gene (reference sequence). CDR3 DNA: TGCAGTGGGAGGCAGGGATTAGGAGAGACCCAGTACTTC. Protein sequence: CSGRQGLGETQYF.

The chain links TRBV14 to TRBJ2-7; TRBD1 matches at 7 bases. J lost 10 bases, V lost 4 bases, and 13 bases had no gene match. CDR1 is SGHDN, CDR2 FVKESK, per germline. The CDR3 is 14 residues long. The CDR3 reads CASSLTTGFETQYF. CDR3 in DNA: TGTGCCAGCAGCCTAACGACAGGGTTCGAAACCCAGTACTTC.

The J gene is TRBJ2-1, the V gene TRBV5-1; possible D gene TRBD2, 5 bases. CDR1 SGHRS and CDR2 YFSETQ come from the germline V gene. The CDR3 covers 15 residues. V was cut by 2 bases and J by 6 bases, with 15 bases left in between. The CDR3 region has the DNA TGCGCCAGCAGCTTAATGGGGAGCCCCCCCAATGAGCAGTTCTTC. Encoded protein: CASSLMGSPPNEQFF.

The chain joins TRBV20-1 to TRBJ2-5, with 8 positions matching TRBD2. Trimming took 5 bases from V and 9 from J; bases not matched to a gene: 11. The CDR3 runs to 13 residues. Germline V gene data show CDR1 as DFQATT and CDR2 as SNEGSKA (reference sequence). CDR3: CSARTSRASAQYF. The CDR3 DNA sequence: TGCAGTGCTCGGACTAGCCGGGCGAGCGCCCAGTACTTC.

This clonotype was seen a handful of times. The chain employs TRBV7-3 and TRBJ2-1; 13 nucleotides align to TRBD2. Trimming removed 0 bases from V and 5 bases from J; junction bases left unmatched: 4. From germline, CDR1 is SGHTA and CDR2 FQGTGA. CDR3 length equals 17 residues. The CDR3 protein is CASSLTGTSGANNEQFF. DNA for the CDR3: TGTGCCAGCAGCTTAACTGGGACTAGCGGGGCTAACAATGAGCAGTTCTTC.

The rearrangement joins TRBV4-3 to TRBJ2-3, with 16 bases that match TRBD2. Germline CDR1 LGHNA, CDR2 YSLEER. The V gene end was trimmed by 3 bases and the J gene end by 3 bases; junction bases not matched to a gene: 12. The length of the CDR3 is 20 residues. The CDR3 DNA reads as TGCGCCAGCAGCCATTTACCCGGGACTAGCGGGGGGGCCAGGACAGATACGCAGTATTTT. Its protein product is CASSHLPGTSGGARTDTQYF.

The V and J genes are TRBV24-1 and TRBJ2-1; 12 positions agree with TRBD2. From germline, CDR1 is KGHDR and CDR2 SFDVKD. V lost 3 bases and J lost 2; bases outside the gene matches: 4. The CDR3 is made up of 17 amino acids. CDR3 protein: CATSDGRLAGAYNEQFF. CDR3 in DNA: TGTGCCACCAGTGATGGCAGACTAGCGGGGGCCTACAATGAGCAGTTCTTC.

The CDR3 protein is CSARDPGLAGSYEQYF. The CDR3 nucleotides are TGCAGTGCTAGAGACCCGGGGCTAGCGGGGTCCTACGAGCAGTACTTC. The rearrangement uses TRBV20-1 and TRBJ2-7, with TRBD2 matching over 9 bases. Germline V lookup: CDR1 DFQATT, CDR2 SNEGSKA (reference sequence). J lost 1 base, V lost 0 bases, and 7 bases had no gene match. The CDR3 loop spans 16 amino acids.

Comments on this clonotype: One junction end does not reproduce the germline sequence, and a read error may be involved. The rearrangement uses TRBV4-3 and TRBJ2-7; no clear D. The CDR3 length is 14 residues. Germline V gene sequence: CDR1 LGHNA, CDR2 YSLEER. The CDR3 DNA sequence: TGCGCCAACAGCCAAGATCGCCTATTTTGGGAGCAGTACTTC. It specifies CANSQDRLFWEQYF.

This clonotype was detected many times. V is TRBV3-1 and J is TRBJ1-5, with TRBD1 matching over 8 bases. J gave up 6 bases and V 3 bases, and 1 base lay outside the gene matches. The CDR3 is 13 residues long. CDR1 LGHDT and CDR2 YNNKEL come from the germline V gene (reference sequence). The CDR3, as DNA: TGTGCCAGCAGCCACGACAGGGGTCAGCCCCAGCATTTT. Amino acids: CASSHDRGQPQHF.

J is TRBJ2-4 and V is TRBV5-1, with D perhaps given as TRBD1 or TRBD2 (5 bases each). V was pared by 2 bases and J by 1 base, with 7 bases between. CDR3 length: 14 amino acids. Germline CDR1 SGHRS, CDR2 YFSETQ. The CDR3 sequence: CASSFGDAKNIQYF. In nucleotides, the CDR3 is TGCGCCAGCAGCTTCGGGGACGCCAAAAACATTCAGTACTTC.